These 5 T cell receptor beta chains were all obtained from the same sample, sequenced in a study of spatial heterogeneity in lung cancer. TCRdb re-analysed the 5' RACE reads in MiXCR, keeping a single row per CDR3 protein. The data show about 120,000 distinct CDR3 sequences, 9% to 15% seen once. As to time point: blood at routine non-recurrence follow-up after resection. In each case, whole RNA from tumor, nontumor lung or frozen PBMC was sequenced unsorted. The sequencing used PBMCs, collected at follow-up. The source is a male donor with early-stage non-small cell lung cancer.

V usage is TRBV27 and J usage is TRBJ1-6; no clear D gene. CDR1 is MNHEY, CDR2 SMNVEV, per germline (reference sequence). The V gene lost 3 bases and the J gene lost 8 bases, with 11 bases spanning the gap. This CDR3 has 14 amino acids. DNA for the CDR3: TGTGCCAGCAGTTTTCAGACGGAACATTCACCCCTCCACTTT. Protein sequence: CASSFQTEHSPLHF.

The CDR3 is CASSEGSAYNEQFF. For the CDR3, the DNA is TGCGCCAGCAGCGAGGGTTCTGCCTACAATGAGCAGTTCTTC. V and J are TRBV5-1 and TRBJ2-1; D perhaps matches TRBD2 (5 bases). This CDR3 spans 14 amino acids. Trimming took off 4 bases at V and 2 bases at J, with 10 bases between the two ends. Germline V gives CDR1 SGHRS, CDR2 YFSETQ.

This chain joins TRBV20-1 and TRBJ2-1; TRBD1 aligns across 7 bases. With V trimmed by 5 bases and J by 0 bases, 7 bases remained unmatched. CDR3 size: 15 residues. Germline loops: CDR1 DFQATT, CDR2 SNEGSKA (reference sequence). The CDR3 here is CSAVDRTLSYNEQFF. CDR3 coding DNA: TGCAGTGCTGTGGACAGGACGCTCTCCTACAATGAGCAGTTCTTC.

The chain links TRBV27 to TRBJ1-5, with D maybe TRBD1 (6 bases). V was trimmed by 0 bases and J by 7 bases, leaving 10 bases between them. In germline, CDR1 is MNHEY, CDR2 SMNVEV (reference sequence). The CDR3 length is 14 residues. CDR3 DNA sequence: TGTGCCAGCAGTTTATCGCAGGGGAGCCAGCCCCAGCATTTT. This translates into CASSLSQGSQPQHF.

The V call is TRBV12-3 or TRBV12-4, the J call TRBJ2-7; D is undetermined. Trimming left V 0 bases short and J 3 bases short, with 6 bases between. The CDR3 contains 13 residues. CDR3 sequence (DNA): TGTGCCAGCAGTTTAGCCTGGGGCTACGAGCAGTACTTC. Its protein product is CASSLAWGYEQYF.